The clone carrying this T cell receptor (beta chain) was counted a few times. No antigen is known for it. These data originate in a study of T cells in Graves' hyperthyroidism and ophthalmopathy. Findings of the study overall: In blood, most of the thyroid clonotypes expanded above 0.001 were also present.

Per the germline V gene, CDR1 is MNHEY and CDR2 is SMNVEV (reference sequence). With 6 bases removed from V and 7 bases from J, the gap between germline ends came to 13 bases. This CDR3 spans 13 amino acids. TCR beta CDR3 regions were amplified from RNA transcripts. The TCR CDR3 first-round RT-PCR relied on the HTBI primer set. TCRdb recomputed calls from the multiplex PCR reads with MiXCR, one row per CDR3 protein. The repertoire holds under 750,000 distinct CDR3 sequences, 18% seen once, with approximately 15% in the top ten. Hyperthyroidism was newly diagnosed in patients aged 18 to 65 (duration under 2 months). The study excluded patients with uncontrolled infection, other autoimmune disease, pregnancy or lactation. Diagnosis relied on clinical symptoms, serum thyroxine and TRAb, thyroid ultrasound and orbital computed tomography.

The sequence was obtained from a woman aged 45-65 years with Graves' hyperthyroidism that later progressed to Graves' ophthalmopathy. The chain employs TRBV27 and TRBJ1-5, with D maybe TRBD1 (5 bases). The sequenced sample consisted of blood. Written as DNA, the CDR3 is TGTGCCAGCAGCTCAGGGCCGTACCAGCCCCAGCATTTT. It codes for CASSSGPYQPQHF.